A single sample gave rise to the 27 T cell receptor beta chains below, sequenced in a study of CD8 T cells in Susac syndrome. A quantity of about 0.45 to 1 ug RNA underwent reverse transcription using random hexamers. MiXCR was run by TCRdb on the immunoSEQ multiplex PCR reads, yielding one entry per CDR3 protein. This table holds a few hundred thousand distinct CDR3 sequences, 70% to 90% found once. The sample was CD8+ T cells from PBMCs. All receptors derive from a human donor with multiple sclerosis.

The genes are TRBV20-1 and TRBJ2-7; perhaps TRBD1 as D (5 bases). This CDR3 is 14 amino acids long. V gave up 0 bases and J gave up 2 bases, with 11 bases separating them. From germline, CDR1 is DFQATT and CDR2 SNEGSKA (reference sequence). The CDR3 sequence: CSARDAQAAYEQYF. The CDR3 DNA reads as TGCAGTGCTAGAGATGCACAGGCGGCCTACGAGCAGTACTTC.

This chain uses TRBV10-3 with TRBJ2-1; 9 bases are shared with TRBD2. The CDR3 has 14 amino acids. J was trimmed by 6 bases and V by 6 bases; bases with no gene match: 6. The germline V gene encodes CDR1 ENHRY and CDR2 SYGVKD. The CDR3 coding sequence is TGTGCCATCAGCGCGGGAGGGCCATTCAATGAGCAGTTCTTC. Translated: CAISAGGPFNEQFF.

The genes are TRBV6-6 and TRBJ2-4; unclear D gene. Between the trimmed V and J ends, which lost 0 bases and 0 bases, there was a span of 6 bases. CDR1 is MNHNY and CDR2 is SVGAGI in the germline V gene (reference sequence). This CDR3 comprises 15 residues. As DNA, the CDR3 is TGTGCCAGCAGTTACTCAGGGTTAGCCAAAAACATTCAGTACTTC. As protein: CASSYSGLAKNIQYF.

The CDR3 nucleotides read TGTGCCAGCAGCCGACGGGGGGACTACAATGAGCAGTTCTTC. It codes for CASSRRGDYNEQFF. The rearrangement links TRBV4-2 to TRBJ2-1; TRBD2 agrees at 7 bases. The V gene's germline CDR1 is LGHNA and CDR2 YNFKEQ. J gave up 3 bases and V 4 bases, and 3 bases lay outside the gene matches. The CDR3 spans 14 residues.

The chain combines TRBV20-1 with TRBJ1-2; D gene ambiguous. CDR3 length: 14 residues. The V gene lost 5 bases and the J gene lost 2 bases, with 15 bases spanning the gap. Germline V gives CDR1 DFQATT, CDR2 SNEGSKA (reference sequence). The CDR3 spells CSARFFENNYGYTF. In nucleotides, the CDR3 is TGCAGTGCTCGGTTTTTCGAGAACAACTATGGCTACACCTTC.

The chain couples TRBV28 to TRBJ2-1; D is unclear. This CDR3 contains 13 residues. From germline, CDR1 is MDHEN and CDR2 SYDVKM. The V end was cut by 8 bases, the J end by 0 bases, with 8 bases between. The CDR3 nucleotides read TGTGCCAGCGGGATCCTCTCCTACAATGAGCAGTTCTTC. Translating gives CASGILSYNEQFF.

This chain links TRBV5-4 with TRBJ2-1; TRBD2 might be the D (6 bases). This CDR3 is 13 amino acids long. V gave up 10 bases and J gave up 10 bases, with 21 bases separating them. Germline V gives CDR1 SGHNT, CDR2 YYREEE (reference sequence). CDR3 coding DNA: TGTGCCCCGGGGATGCGGGGAGACGGGGAGCAGTTCTTC. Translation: CAPGMRGDGEQFF.

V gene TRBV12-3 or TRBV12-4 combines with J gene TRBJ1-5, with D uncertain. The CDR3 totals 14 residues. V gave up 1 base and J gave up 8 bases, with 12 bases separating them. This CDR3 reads CASSLDSRGEPQHF. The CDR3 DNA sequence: TGTGCCAGCAGTTTAGACAGCCGCGGGGAGCCCCAGCATTTT.

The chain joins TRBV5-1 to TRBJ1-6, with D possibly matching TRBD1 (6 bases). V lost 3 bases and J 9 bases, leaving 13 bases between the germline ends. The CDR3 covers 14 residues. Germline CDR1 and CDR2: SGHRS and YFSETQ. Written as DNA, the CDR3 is TGCGCCAGCAGCTCCCACAGGGTCGGTTCACCCCTCCACTTT. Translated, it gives CASSSHRVGSPLHF. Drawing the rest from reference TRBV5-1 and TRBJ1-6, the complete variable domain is KAGVTQTPRYLIKTRGQQVTLSCSPISGHRSVSWYQQTPGQGLQFLFEYFSETQRNKGNFPGRFSGRQFSNSRSEMNVSTLELGDSALYLCASSSHRVGSPLHFGNGTRLTVT.

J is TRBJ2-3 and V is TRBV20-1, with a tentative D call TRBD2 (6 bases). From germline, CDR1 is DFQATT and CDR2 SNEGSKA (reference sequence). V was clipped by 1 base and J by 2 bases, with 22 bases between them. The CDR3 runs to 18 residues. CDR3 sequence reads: CSARAHRDRGVITDTQYF. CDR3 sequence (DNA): TGCAGTGCTAGAGCCCATCGTGATCGCGGGGTGATCACAGATACGCAGTATTTT.

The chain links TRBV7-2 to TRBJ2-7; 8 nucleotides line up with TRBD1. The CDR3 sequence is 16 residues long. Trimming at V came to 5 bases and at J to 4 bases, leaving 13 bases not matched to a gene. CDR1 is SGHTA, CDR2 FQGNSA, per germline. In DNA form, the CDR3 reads TGTGCCAGCAGCCCGTCTTGGGCAGGGGGCATGTACGAGCAGTACTTC. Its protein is CASSPSWAGGMYEQYF. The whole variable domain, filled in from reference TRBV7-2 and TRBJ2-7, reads GAGVSQSPSNKVTEKGKDVELRCDPISGHTALYWYRQSLGQGLEFLIYFQGNSAPDKSGLPSDRFSAERTGGSVSTLTIQRTQQEDSAVYLCASSPSWAGGMYEQYFGPGTRLTVT.

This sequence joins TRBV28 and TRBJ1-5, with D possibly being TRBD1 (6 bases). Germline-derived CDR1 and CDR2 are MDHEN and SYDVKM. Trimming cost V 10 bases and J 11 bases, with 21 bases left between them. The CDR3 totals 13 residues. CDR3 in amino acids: CATLDSSIIAQHF. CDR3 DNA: TGTGCCACCCTGGACAGTTCAATCATTGCCCAGCATTTT. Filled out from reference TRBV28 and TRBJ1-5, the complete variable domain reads DVKVTQSSRYLVKRTGEKVFLECVQDMDHENMFWYRQDPGLGLRLIYFSYDVKMKEKGDIPEGYSVSREKKERFSLILESASTNQTSMYLCATLDSSIIAQHFGDGTRLSIL.

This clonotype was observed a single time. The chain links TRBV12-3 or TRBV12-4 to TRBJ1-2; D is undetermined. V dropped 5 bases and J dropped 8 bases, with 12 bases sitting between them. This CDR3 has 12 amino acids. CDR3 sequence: CASSLGGVGYTF. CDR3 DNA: TGTGCCAGCAGTCTGGGTGGGGTAGGCTACACCTTC.

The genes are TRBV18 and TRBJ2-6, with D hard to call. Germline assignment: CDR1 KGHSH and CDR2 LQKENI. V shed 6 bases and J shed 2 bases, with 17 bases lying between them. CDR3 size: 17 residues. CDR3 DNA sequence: TGTGCCAGCTCCCCTCGGAACCCAGGTCCTGGGGCCAACGTCCTGACTTTC. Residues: CASSPRNPGPGANVLTF.

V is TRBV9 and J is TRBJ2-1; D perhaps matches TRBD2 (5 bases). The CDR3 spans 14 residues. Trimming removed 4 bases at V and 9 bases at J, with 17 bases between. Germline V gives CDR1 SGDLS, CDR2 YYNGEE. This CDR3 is CASSTYDLASEQFF. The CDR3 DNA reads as TGTGCCAGCAGCACATACGACCTAGCAAGTGAGCAGTTCTTC.

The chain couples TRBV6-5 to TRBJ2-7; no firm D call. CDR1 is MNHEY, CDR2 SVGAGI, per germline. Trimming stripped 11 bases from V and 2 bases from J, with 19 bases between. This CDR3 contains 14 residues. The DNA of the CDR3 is TGTGCCGGCTCTCGAGAGGCTGGCCCCTACGAGCAGTACTTC. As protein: CAGSREAGPYEQYF.

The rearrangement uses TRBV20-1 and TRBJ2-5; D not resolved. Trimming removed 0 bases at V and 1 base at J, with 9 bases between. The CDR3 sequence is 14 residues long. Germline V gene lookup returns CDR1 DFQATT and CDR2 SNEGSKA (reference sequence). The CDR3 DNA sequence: TGCAGTGCTAGAGATAAGCAGGCCCAAGAGACCCAGTACTTC. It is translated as CSARDKQAQETQYF.

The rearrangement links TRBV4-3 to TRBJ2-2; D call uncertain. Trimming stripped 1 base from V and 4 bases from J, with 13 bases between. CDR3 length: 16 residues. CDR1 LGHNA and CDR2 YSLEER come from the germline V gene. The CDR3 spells CASSQGVGRSTGELFF. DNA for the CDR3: TGCGCCAGCAGCCAAGGCGTAGGACGGTCCACCGGGGAGCTGTTTTTT.

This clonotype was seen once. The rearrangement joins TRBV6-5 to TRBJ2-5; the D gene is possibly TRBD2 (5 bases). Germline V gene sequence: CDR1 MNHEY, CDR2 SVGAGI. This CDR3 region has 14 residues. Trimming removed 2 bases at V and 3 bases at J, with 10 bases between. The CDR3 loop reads CASSYGGTEETQYF. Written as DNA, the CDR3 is TGTGCCAGCAGTTACGGAGGTACCGAAGAGACCCAGTACTTC.

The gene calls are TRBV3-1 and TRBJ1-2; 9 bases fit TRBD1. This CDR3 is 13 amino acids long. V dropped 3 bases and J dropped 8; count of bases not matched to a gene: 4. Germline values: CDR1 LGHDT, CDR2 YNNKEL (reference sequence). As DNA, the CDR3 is TGTGCCAGCAGCCAGTGGACAGGGGAGGGCTACACCTTC. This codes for CASSQWTGEGYTF.

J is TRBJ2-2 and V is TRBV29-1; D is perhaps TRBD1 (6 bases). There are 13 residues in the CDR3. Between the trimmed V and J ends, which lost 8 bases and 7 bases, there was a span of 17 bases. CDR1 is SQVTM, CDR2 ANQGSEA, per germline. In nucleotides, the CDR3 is TGCAGCATTTTCAGACAGGATGACGGGGAGCTGTTTTTT. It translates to CSIFRQDDGELFF.

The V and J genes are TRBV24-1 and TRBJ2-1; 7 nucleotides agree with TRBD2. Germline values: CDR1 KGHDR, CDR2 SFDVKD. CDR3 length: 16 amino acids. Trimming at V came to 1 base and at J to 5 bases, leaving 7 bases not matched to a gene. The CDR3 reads CATSDFRGSGHNEQFF. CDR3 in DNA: TGTGCCACCAGTGATTTTCGCGGGAGTGGTCACAATGAGCAGTTCTTC.

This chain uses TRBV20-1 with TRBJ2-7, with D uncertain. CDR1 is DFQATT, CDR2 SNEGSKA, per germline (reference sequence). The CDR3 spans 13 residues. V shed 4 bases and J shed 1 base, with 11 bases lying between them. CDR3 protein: CSANSGGSYEQYF. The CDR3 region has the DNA TGCAGTGCTAACTCCGGCGGATCCTACGAGCAGTACTTC.

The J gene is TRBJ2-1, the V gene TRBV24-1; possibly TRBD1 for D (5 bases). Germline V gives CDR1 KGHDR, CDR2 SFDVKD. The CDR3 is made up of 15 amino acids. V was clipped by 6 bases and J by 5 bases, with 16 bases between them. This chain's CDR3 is CATSPRTMDNNEQFF. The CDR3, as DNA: TGTGCCACCAGTCCTAGGACAATGGACAACAATGAGCAGTTCTTC.

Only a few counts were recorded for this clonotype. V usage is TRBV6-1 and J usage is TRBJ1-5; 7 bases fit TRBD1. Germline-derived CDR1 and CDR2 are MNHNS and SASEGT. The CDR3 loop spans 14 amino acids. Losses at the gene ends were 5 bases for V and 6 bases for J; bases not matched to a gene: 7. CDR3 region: CASSSGDSSQPQHF. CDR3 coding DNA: TGTGCCAGCAGTTCCGGGGACAGTTCTCAGCCCCAGCATTTT.

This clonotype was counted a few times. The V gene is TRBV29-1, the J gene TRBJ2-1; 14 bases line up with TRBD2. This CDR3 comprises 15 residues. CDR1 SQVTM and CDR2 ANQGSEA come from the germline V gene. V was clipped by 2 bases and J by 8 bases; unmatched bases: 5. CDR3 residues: CSVEYPTSGRDEQFF. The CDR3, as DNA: TGCAGCGTTGAATACCCGACTAGCGGGAGGGATGAGCAGTTCTTC.

Here the CDR3 DNA reads TGTGCCATCAGCTCGACTAGCGGGCTAGAGACCCAGTACTTC. Translated: CAISSTSGLETQYF. The V gene is TRBV10-3, the J gene TRBJ2-5, with 10 positions matching TRBD2. V was pared by 6 bases and J by 4 bases, with 5 bases of the junction left unmatched. The CDR3 consists of 14 residues. Germline assignment: CDR1 ENHRY and CDR2 SYGVKD.